One and the same sample provided the 27 T cell receptor beta chains below, sequenced in a study of T-cell reconstitution after alpha-beta-depleted transplantation in children. The TCRbeta library incorporated unique molecular identifiers. TCRdb reprocessed the PCR reads with MiXCR, giving one entry per CDR3 protein. The sample records some 200,000 distinct CDR3 sequences, 13% to 15% being singletons. The material was PBMCs from the stem cell graft donor, obtained from the stem cell graft. These receptors all come from a human donor who donated a stem cell graft to a child with acute lymphoblastic leukemia.

The sample holds many counts of this clonotype. The chain carries TRBV29-1 and TRBJ2-7; D remains ambiguous. This CDR3 is built from 10 residues. V gave up 5 bases and J gave up 3 bases, with 5 bases separating them. CDR1 SQVTM and CDR2 ANQGSEA come from the germline V gene. Here the CDR3 DNA reads TGCAGCGTTCTGGACTACGAGCAGTACTTC. Protein product: CSVLDYEQYF.

This clonotype appeared many times. This rearrangement joins TRBV12-3 or TRBV12-4 to TRBJ2-3; unclear D gene. The V end lost 3 bases, the J end lost 2 bases, and 12 bases lay between the germline ends. The CDR3 totals 15 residues. This CDR3 is CASSFPDWYTDTQYF. CDR3 bases: TGTGCCAGCAGTTTTCCTGACTGGTACACAGATACGCAGTATTTT.

V gene TRBV30 combines with J gene TRBJ1-2; 10 nucleotides agree with TRBD1. V dropped 0 bases and J dropped 1; count of bases not matched to a gene: 8. The CDR3 has 17 residues. Germline assignment: CDR1 GTSNPN and CDR2 SVGIG (reference sequence). The CDR3 DNA follows: TGTGCCTGGAGTGTAGGGGGGACAGGGGATCTTAACTATGGCTACACCTTC. Residues: CAWSVGGTGDLNYGYTF.

This clonotype was found many times. The chain is built from TRBV12-3 or TRBV12-4 and TRBJ2-1; D is ambiguous. The CDR3 sequence is 15 residues long. Trimming took 3 bases from V and 2 from J, leaving 11 bases between them. The CDR3 region has the DNA TGTGCCAGCAGTTTCCCCAAAGGACCCTACAATGAGCAGTTCTTC. This translates into CASSFPKGPYNEQFF.

V is TRBV29-1 and J is TRBJ1-4; D remains ambiguous. Trimming stripped 6 bases from V and 4 bases from J, with 3 bases between. Germline CDR1 reads SQVTM; CDR2 reads ANQGSEA. The CDR3 is 10 residues long. Here the CDR3 reads CSVYNEKLFF. For the CDR3, the DNA is TGCAGCGTCTATAATGAAAAACTGTTTTTT.

This clonotype was recorded many times. The chain employs TRBV9 and TRBJ2-1, with D possibly TRBD1 on 5 matching bases. The length of the CDR3 is 11 residues. Trimming shortened V by 5 bases and J by 9 bases, and 9 bases separated the two germline ends. Germline V lookup: CDR1 SGDLS, CDR2 YYNGEE. The CDR3 protein is CASRGVGEQFF. In DNA form, the CDR3 reads TGTGCCAGCAGAGGGGTTGGTGAGCAGTTCTTC. The variable domain in full, with the rest retrieved from reference TRBV9 and TRBJ2-1, is DSGVTQTPKHLITATGQRVTLRCSPRSGDLSVYWYQQSLDQGLQFLIQYYNGEERAKGNILERFSAQQFPDLHSELNLSSLELGDSALYFCASRGVGEQFFGPGTRLTVL.

The rearrangement joins TRBV5-1 to TRBJ2-7; 9 bases agree with TRBD2. Per germline, CDR1 SGHRS and CDR2 YFSETQ. Losses at the gene ends were 5 bases for V and 5 bases for J; bases not matched to a gene: 8. There are 14 residues in the CDR3. CDR3: CASSYGTSTHEQYF. In DNA form, the CDR3 reads TGCGCCAGCAGTTACGGGACTAGCACCCACGAGCAGTACTTC.

This clonotype occurred many times. The J gene is TRBJ2-7, the V gene TRBV7-6, with 7 bases lining up with TRBD1. With V trimmed by 5 bases and J by 3 bases, 10 bases remained unmatched. The CDR3 length is 15 residues. Germline assignment: CDR1 SGHVS and CDR2 FNYEAQ. CDR3 protein: CASSPRTGEGYEQYF. In nucleotides, the CDR3 is TGTGCCAGCAGCCCTCGGACAGGTGAGGGCTACGAGCAGTACTTC.

The table lists this clonotype with a few counts. The rearrangement joins TRBV7-8 to TRBJ2-1; tentative D call: TRBD2 (5 bases). Trimming cost V 5 bases and J 12 bases, with 17 bases left between them. This CDR3 has 13 residues. The germline V gene has CDR1 SGHVS and CDR2 FQNEAQ. CDR3 sequence (DNA): TGTGCCAGCAGCCGATCGTCGAGGGATATGCAGTTCTTC. It codes for CASSRSSRDMQFF.

The gene calls are TRBV29-1 and TRBJ1-2, with TRBD1 as a possible D gene (6 bases). V shed 5 bases and J shed 0 bases, with 19 bases lying between them. Germline V gene sequence: CDR1 SQVTM, CDR2 ANQGSEA. The CDR3 has 16 residues. In DNA, the CDR3 is TGCAGCGTTTTAATACCAGACAGGACAGCTAACTATGGCTACACCTTC. Its translation is CSVLIPDRTANYGYTF.

This chain connects TRBV4-2 to TRBJ2-3; 7 nucleotides match TRBD2. Germline values: CDR1 LGHNA, CDR2 YNFKEQ. The CDR3 is 14 amino acids. Losses at the gene ends were 2 bases for V and 11 bases for J; bases not matched to a gene: 10. CDR3 protein: CASSQSSETSRQYF. CDR3 nucleotides: TGTGCCAGCAGCCAAAGCTCGGAGACTAGCCGGCAGTATTTT.

This clonotype was seen ten or more times. The chain uses TRBV5-1 and TRBJ2-3; the D gene is possibly TRBD2 (6 bases). The CDR3 has 16 amino acids. The ends were cut back, 0 bases at V and 1 base at J, with 12 bases in the middle. CDR1 is SGHRS, CDR2 YFSETQ, per germline. The CDR3 region has the DNA TGCGCCAGCAGCTTGGTTTTTGGCGGGGGCACAGATACGCAGTATTTT. It specifies CASSLVFGGGTDTQYF.

In the case of this clonotype: This may be a read error: a much more frequent sequence differs by one nucleotide. This chain connects TRBV7-2 to TRBJ2-4, with D possibly being TRBD1 or TRBD2 (5 bases each). This CDR3 is built from 14 residues. Trimming cost V 5 bases and J 4 bases, with 12 bases left between them. CDR1 is SGHTA and CDR2 is FQGNSA in the germline V gene. In DNA form, the CDR3 reads TGTGCCAGCAGCGCAAGGGACGGGAAAAACATTCAGTACTTC. Translating gives CASSARDGKNIQYF.

Only a few counts were recorded for this clonotype. The gene calls are TRBV4-1 and TRBJ2-3, with a tentative D call TRBD2 (6 bases). V gave up 3 bases and J gave up 6 bases, with 13 bases separating them. The CDR3 sequence is 14 residues long. The germline gives CDR1 MGHRA, CDR2 YSYEKL. The CDR3 reads CASSQVEGQDTQYF. CDR3 in DNA: TGCGCCAGCAGCCAGGTGGAGGGCCAGGATACGCAGTATTTT.

This clonotype has at least ten counts. The chain recombines TRBV29-1 with TRBJ2-3, with 9 nucleotides matching TRBD1. This CDR3 region has 15 residues. Per germline, CDR1 SQVTM and CDR2 ANQGSEA. V shed 6 bases, J shed 1 base, and the junction held 8 bases outside the gene matches. CDR3 amino acids: CSVAQGARGTDTQYF. CDR3 nucleotides: TGCAGCGTAGCACAGGGGGCGCGGGGCACAGATACGCAGTATTTT.

Ten or more counts support this clonotype. The chain uses TRBV20-1 and TRBJ2-5; D possibly matches TRBD1 or TRBD2 (6 bases each). Germline loops: CDR1 DFQATT, CDR2 SNEGSKA (reference sequence). The V end lost 0 bases, the J end lost 4 bases, and 12 bases lay between the germline ends. This CDR3 contains 14 residues. The CDR3 region has the DNA TGCAGTGCTAGAGATCCCAAGGGGGGAGAGACCCAGTACTTC. Translation gives CSARDPKGGETQYF.

This clonotype has just a few counts. The chain links TRBV29-1 to TRBJ2-5, with no clear D. The CDR3 is made up of 11 amino acids. The ends were cut back, 4 bases at V and 7 bases at J, with 10 bases in the middle. CDR1 is SQVTM, CDR2 ANQGSEA, per germline. The CDR3 DNA reads TGCAGCGTTGGGATCCGCGCGACCCAGTACTTC. Translating it yields CSVGIRATQYF.

This clonotype was recorded many times. This chain uses TRBV2 with TRBJ2-1; D is possibly TRBD1 (6 bases). The V and J ends lost 6 bases and 0 bases respectively, with 18 bases between them. Germline V CDR1 and CDR2: SNHLY, FYNNEI. The CDR3 sequence is 17 residues long. CDR3 bases: TGTGCCAGCAGAGAGAATACAGGGCCCAGCTCCTACAATGAGCAGTTCTTC. This sequence encodes CASRENTGPSSYNEQFF.

This chain connects TRBV29-1 to TRBJ2-2; D is perhaps TRBD1 (5 bases). This CDR3 contains 12 residues. Germline CDR1 reads SQVTM; CDR2 reads ANQGSEA. V was trimmed by 4 bases and J by 4 bases, leaving 7 bases between them. CDR3 bases: TGCAGCGTTGTAGGGGCCACCGGGGAGCTGTTTTTT. As protein: CSVVGATGELFF.

This clonotype was recorded at least ten times. The chain employs TRBV29-1 and TRBJ1-1; D gene unclear. The CDR3 has 13 amino acids. V was clipped by 2 bases and J by 3 bases, with 10 bases between them. Germline CDR1 and CDR2: SQVTM and ANQGSEA. The CDR3 region has the DNA TGCAGCGTTGAACCCGGTGCGTACACTGAAGCTTTCTTT. The encoded protein is CSVEPGAYTEAFF.

This clonotype appeared many times. V is TRBV12-3 or TRBV12-4 and J is TRBJ1-5, with a weak D call TRBD1 (5 bases). Between the trimmed V and J ends, which lost 3 bases and 4 bases, there was a span of 13 bases. The CDR3 spans 15 residues. The chain's CDR3 is CASSFQGLGNQPQHF. The CDR3 nucleotides are TGTGCCAGCAGTTTCCAGGGTCTAGGGAATCAGCCCCAGCATTTT.

This clonotype was recorded at least ten times. The CDR3 loop is CASSSSGQGGTEAFF. Here the CDR3 DNA reads TGCGCCAGCAGCTCATCAGGGCAAGGTGGCACTGAAGCTTTCTTT. The chain links TRBV5-1 to TRBJ1-1, with D maybe TRBD1 (5 bases). The CDR3 has 15 residues. The V and J ends lost 3 bases and 4 bases respectively, with 16 bases between them. Germline-derived CDR1 and CDR2 are SGHRS and YFSETQ.

This clonotype was observed many times. V usage is TRBV28 and J usage is TRBJ2-7; D might be TRBD2 (5 bases). This CDR3 spans 14 amino acids. V lost 4 bases and J 3 bases, leaving 13 bases between the germline ends. Germline-derived CDR1 and CDR2 are MDHEN and SYDVKM. CDR3 sequence: CASSYTSSLYEQYF. In DNA, the CDR3 is TGTGCCAGCAGTTATACTAGTTCCCTCTACGAGCAGTACTTC.

This clonotype was observed at least ten times. The chain has TRBV10-3 and TRBJ2-7; 9 bases are a match to TRBD1. V shed 2 bases and J 4 bases; nucleotides not matched to a gene: 9. CDR1 is ENHRY, CDR2 SYGVKD, per germline. The CDR3 runs to 16 residues. Here the CDR3 reads CAISEPGTGSGYEQYF. As DNA, the CDR3 is TGTGCCATCAGTGAGCCCGGGACAGGGAGCGGGTACGAGCAGTACTTC.

This clonotype was counted many times. This chain connects TRBV5-1 to TRBJ2-7; D tentatively fits TRBD1 or TRBD2 (7 bases each). V was shortened by 3 bases and J by 3 bases, with 16 bases between the two germline ends. Germline V gene sequence: CDR1 SGHRS, CDR2 YFSETQ. The CDR3 has 15 amino acids. CDR3 DNA sequence: TGCGCCAGCAGCTCGGGACCAGGGGGGGACTACGAGCAGTACTTC. Its translation: CASSSGPGGDYEQYF.

Details on this clonotype: A much bigger clone sits one base away, suggesting this may be a read error. CDR3: CASSQHTGNYGYTF. The CDR3 DNA reads as TGTGCCAGCAGCCAACATACAGGGAACTATGGCTACACCTTC. This rearrangement joins TRBV3-1 to TRBJ1-2; weak D call: TRBD1 (6 bases). The CDR3 is 14 amino acids. Trimming removed 2 bases at V and 2 bases at J, with 9 bases between. Germline values: CDR1 LGHDT, CDR2 YNNKEL (reference sequence).

This clonotype was seen at least ten times. This chain connects TRBV27 to TRBJ2-2; perhaps TRBD1 as D (6 bases). Germline V gene sequence: CDR1 MNHEY, CDR2 SMNVEV (reference sequence). The CDR3 is 17 amino acids. V was shortened by 4 bases and J by 5 bases, with 20 bases between the two germline ends. The CDR3 protein is CASSSTGSVLLTGELFF. The CDR3 coding sequence is TGTGCCAGCAGTTCCACAGGGTCGGTTTTATTAACCGGGGAGCTGTTTTTT.